The 12 T cell receptor beta chains in this list originate from one sample, sequenced in a study of blood T cell repertoires in COVID-19. Using immunoSEQ multiplex PCR, the repertoire was profiled, and TCRdb retains in-frame clones only, with some absent. The data contain roughly 170,000 clones, around 84% of them singletons. Sequenced material: peripheral blood. The receptors originated from a man aged 35-49 years with active or convalescent COVID-19.

V and J are TRBV3-1 (or the pseudogene TRBV3-2) and TRBJ2-7; 11 bases line up with TRBD2. Trimming at V came to 4 bases and at J to 5 bases, leaving 16 bases not matched to a gene. The germline gives CDR1 LGHDT, CDR2 YNNKEL (reference sequence). The CDR3 covers 18 residues. CDR3 in amino acids: CASSRAGIAGGPRHEQYF. CDR3 nucleotide sequence: TGTGCCAGCAGCCGGGCCGGAATAGCGGGGGGGCCTCGGCACGAGCAGTACTTC.

V usage is TRBV4-1 and J usage is TRBJ1-1; D gene uncertain. In germline, CDR1 is MGHRA, CDR2 YSYEKL. This CDR3 is 15 amino acids long. Trimming removed 2 bases at V and 3 bases at J, with 13 bases between. Here the CDR3 reads CASSQISGMHTEAFF. CDR3 coding DNA: TGCGCCAGCAGCCAAATATCGGGGATGCACACTGAAGCTTTCTTT.

The chain combines TRBV7-2 with TRBJ2-5; D might be TRBD2 (5 bases). The CDR3 contains 15 residues. V was shortened by 1 base and J by 4 bases, with 13 bases between the two germline ends. Germline V gene data show CDR1 as SGHTA and CDR2 as FQGNSA. The CDR3 DNA reads TGTGCCAGCAGCTTAGAAGGTCTAGCTGCAGAGACCCAGTACTTC. Encoded protein: CASSLEGLAAETQYF. The full variable domain, in which reference TRBV7-2 and TRBJ2-5 provide the parts outside the CDR3, is GAGVSQSPSNKVTEKGKDVELRCDPISGHTALYWYRQSLGQGLEFLIYFQGNSAPDKSGLPSDRFSAERTGGSVSTLTIQRTQQEDSAVYLCASSLEGLAAETQYFGPGTRLLVL.

This chain joins TRBV9 and TRBJ2-4; tentatively, D is TRBD2 (5 bases). This CDR3 spans 16 amino acids. V was clipped by 3 bases and J by 3 bases, with 16 bases between them. Germline-derived CDR1 and CDR2 are SGDLS and YYNGEE. This CDR3 is CASSGGLDWGKNIQYF. The CDR3 DNA sequence: TGTGCCAGCAGCGGAGGGCTGGATTGGGGCAAAAACATTCAGTACTTC. The entire variable domain, with the rest obtained from reference TRBV9 and TRBJ2-4, is as follows: DSGVTQTPKHLITATGQRVTLRCSPRSGDLSVYWYQQSLDQGLQFLIQYYNGEERAKGNILERFSAQQFPDLHSELNLSSLELGDSALYFCASSGGLDWGKNIQYFGAGTRLSVL.

The rearrangement joins TRBV12-3 or TRBV12-4 to TRBJ2-2; D remains ambiguous. The CDR3 length is 12 residues. Between the trimmed V and J ends, which lost 6 bases and 7 bases, there was a span of 9 bases. Here the CDR3 DNA reads TGTGCCAGCAGCCGTGGGCTCGGGGAGCTGTTTTTT. As protein: CASSRGLGELFF.

As to this clone: Mismatch with germline at one junction end may stem from a read error. This chain connects TRBV14 to TRBJ2-7; D unresolved. CDR3 length: 14 residues. Germline V gene sequence: CDR1 SGHDN, CDR2 FVKESK. The CDR3 region has the DNA TGTGCCAGCAGCCAAGATCGCCTGAGTTACGCGCAGTACTTC. Its protein is CASSQDRLSYAQYF.

The V gene is TRBV19, the J gene TRBJ2-7; 9 bases map to TRBD1. Germline CDR1 and CDR2: LNHDA and SQIVND (reference sequence). Losses at the gene ends were 4 bases for V and 2 bases for J; bases not matched to a gene: 18. CDR3 length: 19 residues. This CDR3 reads CASSTADTGGAILTYEQYF. The CDR3 region has the DNA TGTGCCAGTAGTACTGCCGACACAGGGGGCGCGATACTTACCTACGAGCAGTACTTC. The full variable domain, its missing parts supplied by reference TRBV19 and TRBJ2-7, is DGGITQSPKYLFRKEGQNVTLSCEQNLNHDAMYWYRQDPGQGLRLIYYSQIVNDFQKGDIAEGYSVSREKKESFPLTVTSAQKNPTAFYLCASSTADTGGAILTYEQYFGPGTRLTVT.

The rearrangement links TRBV19 to TRBJ2-1; TRBD2 matches 16 bases. In germline, CDR1 is LNHDA, CDR2 SQIVND (reference sequence). CDR3 length equals 16 residues. Losses at the gene ends were 2 bases for V and 15 bases for J; bases not matched to a gene: 10. CDR3 nucleotide sequence: TGTGCCAGTAGTATATCCCCCGGGACTAGCGGGGGGGGACTGTTCTTC. Translating gives CASSISPGTSGGGLFF.

The chain employs TRBV3-1 (or the pseudogene TRBV3-2) and TRBJ2-2; possible D gene TRBD2, 6 bases. The germline V gene has CDR1 LGHDT and CDR2 YNNKEL (reference sequence). The V and J ends lost 4 bases and 3 bases respectively, with 12 bases between them. This CDR3 comprises 15 residues. The CDR3 loop is CASSPRGWDTGELFF. CDR3 nucleotides: TGTGCCAGCAGCCCCCGGGGGTGGGACACCGGGGAGCTGTTTTTT.

The V call is TRBV4-1, the J call TRBJ2-2, with 11 bases that match TRBD1. V shed 4 bases, J shed 3 bases, and the junction held 7 bases outside the gene matches. In germline, CDR1 is MGHRA, CDR2 YSYEKL. The CDR3 sequence is 17 residues long. CDR3 sequence (DNA): TGCGCCAGCAGCCTGAGGTCGGGACAGGGGGACACCGGGGAGCTGTTTTTT. It codes for CASSLRSGQGDTGELFF.

This clone appeared once. The chain combines TRBV6-2 or TRBV6-3 with TRBJ1-2; TRBD1 is a possible D gene (6 bases). The CDR3 is made up of 14 amino acids. V lost 0 bases and J 6 bases, leaving 11 bases between the germline ends. Germline CDR1 and CDR2: MNHEY and SVGEGT. The CDR3 is CASSYSGDIHGYTF. CDR3 sequence (DNA): TGTGCCAGCAGTTACTCGGGGGACATCCATGGCTACACCTTC.

This chain uses TRBV10-3 with TRBJ2-3, with TRBD2 matching over 11 bases. The CDR3 loop spans 20 amino acids. The germline V gene encodes CDR1 ENHRY and CDR2 SYGVKD. The ends lost 4 bases at V and 0 bases at J; junction bases unmatched: 15. CDR3 nucleotide sequence: TGTGCCATCAGTGGGTGGCTAGCGGGGGGAAAGGACCTTAGCACAGATACGCAGTATTTT. It codes for CAISGWLAGGKDLSTDTQYF.